The present TCR beta chain was sequenced within a study of cytomegalovirus exposure and HLA in healthy donors. Whole-study context: Both the roughly 120 validation repertoires and the approximately 640 first-cohort repertoires used the same platform, as reported by a later analysis.

Note on this clone: The antigen is not known.

Assay used: immunoSEQ multiplex PCR; TCRdb lists only in-frame clones, some missing. The sample holds 55,000 to 80,000 clones; roughly 94% are singletons and the top ten take more than 6.5%. The donors were in the approximately 130-subject validation cohort; that cohort was separate from the approximately 730-subject first cohort. Whole-study findings and limits: First-cohort TCR clusters tended to co-occur in the approximately 130 validation repertoires, a later analysis found. A few chains linked to CMV were shown in vitro to be specific for CMV antigens.

Input material: PBMCs. The sequence was collected from a woman aged 18-35 years in good health and CMV-seropositive.

CDR3 nucleotide sequence: TGTGCCAGCACGCAGAGCGGAGTCAGCCGCTCCTACGAGCAGTACTTC. Translation: CASTQSGVSRSYEQYF. V usage is TRBV18 and J usage is TRBJ2-7; D is perhaps TRBD2 (5 bases). The CDR3 extends over 16 amino acids. Trimming took 8 bases from V and 0 from J, leaving 20 bases between them. Germline assignment: CDR1 KGHSH and CDR2 LQKENI.